This is a list of T cell receptor beta chains from one sample in a study of T cell responses to AZD1222 COVID-19 vaccine. The protocol was immunoSEQ multiplex PCR, while the TCRdb copy is restricted to in-frame clones and leaves out a portion. This table holds around 120,000 clones, 80% to 90% found once. Material: peripheral blood, obtained on day 0 of AZD1222 vaccination. Receptors originate from an adult in good health. Each CDR3 is given with its conserved first and last residue. The D gene is left open where the match is weak. Size values are once, few and many counts, or a class for expanded clones, and some rows have none.

J	size	D	V	CDR3	DNA
TRBJ1-1	.	TRBD1	TRBV5-5	CASSRPGQGTEAFF	TGTGCCAGCAGCCGTCCGGGACAGGGTACTGAAGCTTTCTTT
TRBJ2-3	.	.	TRBV7-8	CATAGTDGTDTQYF	TGTGCCACCGCAGGGACGGACGGCACAGATACGCAGTATTTT
TRBJ1-4	.	TRBD1	TRBV25-1	CASSADRRNEKLFF	TGTGCCAGCAGTGCGGACAGGCGTAATGAAAAACTGTTTTTT
TRBJ1-6	.	TRBD1	TRBV9	CASSVEGAANSPLHF	TGTGCCAGCAGCGTAGAGGGGGCTGCAAATTCACCCCTCCACTTT
TRBJ2-1	.	TRBD2	TRBV14	CASSQGTSGSDPYNEQFF	TGTGCCAGCAGCCAGGGGACTAGCGGGAGTGACCCCTACAATGAGCAGTTCTTC
TRBJ2-1	.	TRBD2	TRBV5-1	CASSHLAGEGYNEQFF	TGCGCCAGCAGCCACCTAGCGGGAGAGGGGTACAATGAGCAGTTCTTC
TRBJ1-2	.	.	TRBV6-4	CASSYSTASNYGYTF	TGTGCCAGCAGCTATTCGACAGCTTCTAACTATGGCTACACCTTC
TRBJ1-1	.	.	TRBV7-9	CASSLVSSPNTEAFF	TGTGCCAGCAGCTTAGTTTCAAGTCCGAACACTGAAGCTTTCTTT
TRBJ2-2	.	.	TRBV10-2	CASSEWRAGYTGELFF	TGCGCCAGCAGTGAGTGGCGGGCAGGGTACACCGGGGAGCTGTTTTTT
TRBJ2-2	.	TRBD2	TRBV15	CATGWLAGGGTGELFF	TGTGCCACCGGGTGGCTAGCGGGAGGAGGAACCGGGGAGCTGTTTTTT
TRBJ1-1	.	.	TRBV2	CASSDAVTEAFF	TGTGCCAGCAGTGATGCGGTCACTGAAGCTTTCTTT
TRBJ2-2	once	TRBD2	TRBV7-3	CASNPSGGASGELFF	TGTGCCAGCAACCCTAGCGGGGGGGCCAGCGGGGAGCTGTTTTTT
TRBJ1-5	once	.	TRBV7-9	CAGGGLGNQPQHF	TGTGCGGGCGGAGGACTCGGCAATCAGCCCCAGCATTTT
TRBJ1-3	.	TRBD1	TRBV30	CAWSKGAENTIYF	TGTGCCTGGAGTAAGGGGGCGGAGAACACCATATATTTT
TRBJ2-2	.	.	TRBV7-7	CASSLYGGANTGELFF	TGTGCCAGCAGCTTATATGGCGGGGCGAACACCGGGGAGCTGTTTTTT
TRBJ2-5	.	.	TRBV5-1	CASSPTPAGNQETQYF	TGCGCCAGCAGCCCTACCCCTGCTGGGAACCAAGAGACCCAGTACTTC
TRBJ1-2	.	.	TRBV29-1	CSVEDLWTPGGYTF	TGCAGCGTTGAAGATCTTTGGACTCCAGGAGGCTACACCTTC
TRBJ1-3	.	.	TRBV9	CASSLTGGADTIYF	TGTGCCAGCAGCCTTACGGGGGGCGCAGACACCATATATTTT
TRBJ1-2	.	.	TRBV2	CASMGARPGYTF	TGTGCCAGCATGGGGGCTAGACCTGGCTACACCTTC
TRBJ2-7	.	.	TRBV2	CASSPLYEQYF	TGTGCCAGCAGCCCCCTCTACGAGCAGTACTTC
TRBJ2-1	.	.	TRBV7-3	CASSLVGASLQNEQFF	TGTGCCAGCAGCTTAGTCGGGGCTAGCCTCCAGAATGAGCAGTTCTTC
TRBJ1-2	once	TRBD1	TRBV5-1	CASRGWDGDRPNYGYTF	TGCGCCAGCAGGGGTTGGGATGGGGACAGACCTAACTATGGCTACACCTTC
TRBJ1-2	.	.	TRBV2	CASSERGEGYTF	TGTGCCAGCAGTGAAAGGGGGGAGGGCTACACCTTC
TRBJ2-7	once	TRBD2	TRBV15	CATSREEGSGYEQYF	TGTGCCACCAGCAGAGAGGAGGGTAGCGGGTACGAGCAGTACTTC
TRBJ1-5	.	.	TRBV7-6	CASRPTDSGNQPQHF	TGTGCCAGCAGGCCTACAGACAGCGGTAATCAGCCCCAGCATTTT
TRBJ2-5	.	TRBD1	TRBV23-1	CASSPQTGGIRKTQYF	TGCGCCAGCAGTCCGCAGACAGGGGGCATAAGAAAGACCCAGTACTTC
TRBJ2-1	.	TRBD1	TRBV30	CAWSPLDRALNEQFF	TGTGCCTGGAGCCCCCTTGACAGGGCCCTCAATGAGCAGTTCTTC
TRBJ1-3	.	.	TRBV15	CATSRVGQAGNTIYF	TGTGCCACCAGCAGAGTAGGGCAGGCTGGAAACACCATATATTTT
TRBJ1-3	.	.	TRBV19	CASSLGGRNTIYF	TGTGCCAGTAGCCTCGGGGGTAGGAACACCATATATTTT
TRBJ2-3	.	TRBD1	TRBV6-5	CASSYYRQGGHYF	TGTGCCAGCAGTTACTATAGACAGGGTGGCCATTATTTT
TRBJ2-7	.	.	TRBV21-1	CASSVPPKGSGLAGFRSHEQYF	TGTGCCAGCAGCGTCCCCCCAAAGGGTTCGGGACTAGCGGGTTTCCGGTCCCACGAGCAGTACTTC
TRBJ1-4	once	.	TRBV11-1	CASSFAAGNEKLFF	TGTGCCAGCAGCTTCGCCGCCGGGAATGAAAAACTGTTTTTT
TRBJ2-7	.	TRBD1	TRBV30	CAWSPKGRGYEQYF	TGTGCCTGGAGTCCCAAGGGCAGGGGGTACGAGCAGTACTTC
TRBJ1-1	.	.	TRBV30	CAWSWANSNTEAFF	TGTGCCTGGAGTTGGGCAAACTCGAACACTGAAGCTTTCTTT
TRBJ1-1	.	.	TRBV29-1	CSGVLTEAFF	TGCAGCGGGGTGTTGACTGAAGCTTTCTTT
TRBJ1-3	few	.	TRBV6-1	CASSATQGRYSGNTIYF	TGTGCCAGCAGTGCTACACAGGGAAGGTACTCTGGAAACACCATATATTTT
TRBJ1-2	.	TRBD1	TRBV5-1	CASSPMGQGDYGYTF	TGCGCCAGCAGCCCGATGGGACAGGGTGACTATGGCTACACCTTC
TRBJ1-2	few	.	TRBV3-1/TRBV3-2	CASSQDYGYTF	TGTGCCAGCAGCCAAGACTATGGCTACACCTTC
TRBJ1-2	.	.	TRBV28	CASEGRRGYTF	TGTGCCAGCGAGGGCAGGAGGGGCTACACCTTC
TRBJ2-3	once	.	TRBV5-1	CASSLGPTTDTQYF	TGCGCCAGCAGCTTGGGACCTACCACAGATACGCAGTATTTT
TRBJ2-2	many	.	TRBV11-3	CASSLRDPGELFF	TGTGCCAGCAGCTTACGAGACCCCGGGGAGCTGTTTTTT
TRBJ1-2	.	.	TRBV5-6	CASSLTSYGYTF	TGTGCCAGCAGCTTAACCTCTTATGGCTACACCTTC
TRBJ2-6	.	.	TRBV3-1/TRBV3-2	CASSPRRRVISGANVLTF	TGTGCCAGCAGCCCTCGACGGAGAGTGATCTCTGGGGCCAACGTCCTGACTTTC
TRBJ2-5	.	.	TRBV18	CASSPPNQAEETQYF	TGTGCCAGCTCACCACCGAATCAGGCAGAAGAGACCCAGTACTTC
TRBJ2-6	.	.	TRBV19	CASSIRGLGAGANVLTF	TGTGCCAGTAGTATAAGGGGTCTGGGTGCTGGGGCCAACGTCCTGACTTTC
TRBJ2-7	once	TRBD2	TRBV6-5	CASSNGLAAVYEQYF	TGTGCCAGCAGTAACGGACTAGCGGCAGTCTACGAGCAGTACTTC
TRBJ2-7	.	TRBD2	TRBV4-2	CASSPLGGGGGPTYEQYF	TGTGCCAGCAGCCCTCTTGGGGGGGGCGGGGGGCCTACCTACGAGCAGTACTTC
TRBJ2-1	.	TRBD2	TRBV5-1	CASSRGLTDNEQFF	TGCGCCAGCAGCCGGGGACTAACGGACAATGAGCAGTTCTTC
TRBJ1-2	.	TRBD1	TRBV7-9	CASSVGQGHYGYTF	TGTGCCAGCAGCGTCGGACAGGGTCACTATGGCTACACCTTC
TRBJ2-3	.	TRBD1	TRBV24-1	CATSDYRGKDTQYF	TGTGCCACCAGTGACTACAGGGGGAAAGATACGCAGTATTTT
TRBJ2-3	few	.	TRBV7-2	CASSLGGGRLTQYF	TGTGCCAGCAGCTTGGGTGGGGGGCGGTTGACGCAGTATTTT
TRBJ2-7	once	.	TRBV9	CASSPRGGAYEQYF	TGTGCCAGCAGCCCCCGAGGGGGAGCCTACGAGCAGTACTTC
TRBJ2-7	.	.	TRBV12-3/TRBV12-4	CASARGYEQYF	TGTGCCAGTGCACGGGGGTACGAGCAGTACTTC
TRBJ1-2	.	TRBD1	TRBV4-1	CASSQGTGKMYYGYTF	TGCGCCAGCAGCCAAGGGACAGGGAAAATGTACTATGGCTACACCTTC
TRBJ2-1	.	.	TRBV18	CASSPSNEQFF	TGTGCCAGCTCACCCAGCAATGAGCAGTTCTTC